This T cell receptor (beta chain) was sequenced for a study of tissue T cells after allogeneic stem cell transplantation. In the study overall: Graft-versus-host disease patients received grafts, several unmodified and three CD34-selected to deplete T cells.

This CDR3 is 14 amino acids long. In germline, CDR1 is SEHNR, CDR2 FQNEAQ (reference sequence). V was clipped by 5 bases and J by 5 bases; unmatched bases: 4. This research-autopsy study prospectively enrolled adult allogeneic hematopoietic cell transplant recipients with steroid-refractory graft-versus-host disease. Method: immunoSEQ multiplex PCR; TCRdb's copy keeps in-frame clones and lacks some. The sample includes some 2,500 clones, roughly 72% of them seen just once. V and J are TRBV7-9 and TRBJ1-4, with TRBD1 matching 8 bases. The material was colon tissue, obtained at autopsy. This sequence originates from a male patient over 55 with steroid-refractory graft-versus-host disease after an allogeneic stem cell transplant. The graft donor may account for some of the T cells. For the CDR3, the DNA is TGTGCCAGCAGCCCGGGACAGGTCAATGAAAAACTGTTTTTT. It translates to CASSPGQVNEKLFF.